Each of the 4 T cell receptor beta chains below was sequenced from the same sample in a study of monozygotic twins with inflammatory bowel disease. Using the 5' RACE reads, TCRdb records one entry per CDR3 protein without DNA. The sample totals 200,000 to 250,000 distinct CDR3 sequences. Material: blood. These receptors all come from a human donor with ulcerative colitis or Crohn's disease, or a healthy co-twin of an affected twin (not recorded which).

The V and J genes are TRBV27 and TRBJ2-1; checking the TCRdb D call of TRBD2 is not possible without DNA. The CDR3 has 17 amino acids. Per germline, CDR1 MNHEY and CDR2 SMNVEV (reference sequence). The CDR3 loop reads CASSSPRLAEGGDEQFF.

The chain carries TRBV5-1 and TRBJ2-7; TCRdb's assignment of TRBD2 cannot be checked, as there is no DNA. Germline CDR1 reads SGHRS; CDR2 reads YFSETQ. The CDR3 has 15 amino acids. The CDR3 is CASSLEGRGLYEQYF.

This rearrangement joins TRBV7-2 to TRBJ2-7; TCRdb's assignment of TRBD1 cannot be checked, as there is no DNA. In germline, CDR1 is SGHTA, CDR2 FQGNSA. The CDR3 runs 13 residues. The CDR3: CASSLKTGNEQYF.

The V call is TRBV15, the J call TRBJ2-1. CDR1 and CDR2 (germline): LNHNV, YYDKDF (reference sequence). The CDR3 spans 12 residues. The CDR3 reads CATSTAWGEQFF.